These T cell receptor beta chains were read from a single sample in a study of identical twins. TCRdb recomputed calls from the 5' RACE reads with MiXCR, one row per CDR3 protein. The sample has hundreds of thousands of distinct CDR3 sequences; approximately 7% are singletons. These data were likewise used in another study, on yellow fever vaccine responses in identical twins.

The sequenced material came from memory (CD45RO+) T cells sorted from blood. These receptors were obtained from a woman between 18 and 29 years old in good health. The conserved cysteine and the conserved F or W are not part of the CDR3 here. D genes are given only for firm matches.

D gene: .
V gene: TRBV2
J gene: TRBJ1-4
CDR3 protein: ASSTVASGRVATNEKLF

D gene: TRBD1
V gene: TRBV20-1
J gene: TRBJ2-7
CDR3 protein: SARDRGPRGTGGYEQY

D gene: .
V gene: TRBV24-1
J gene: TRBJ1-1
CDR3 protein: ATSGGGRTEAF

D gene: .
V gene: TRBV20-1
J gene: TRBJ1-4
CDR3 protein: SARDPGATNEKLF

D gene: .
V gene: TRBV12-3/TRBV12-4
J gene: TRBJ1-1
CDR3 protein: ASSVGLQAAEAF

D gene: TRBD1
V gene: TRBV5-1
J gene: TRBJ1-2
CDR3 protein: ASSLLTGGGYGYT

D gene: .
V gene: TRBV29-1
J gene: TRBJ2-3
CDR3 protein: SVMGVSGRGPGGADTQY

D gene: .
V gene: TRBV7-9
J gene: TRBJ1-1
CDR3 protein: ASSLEPAMNTEAF

D gene: TRBD1
V gene: TRBV6-1
J gene: TRBJ1-1
CDR3 protein: ASRRQGMNTEAF

D gene: TRBD2
V gene: TRBV20-1
J gene: TRBJ2-5
CDR3 protein: SAGGEGGETQY

D gene: TRBD2
V gene: TRBV5-1
J gene: TRBJ2-1
CDR3 protein: ASGSGRVYNEQF

D gene: .
V gene: TRBV29-1
J gene: TRBJ2-2
CDR3 protein: SVVRSSNTGELF

D gene: TRBD2
V gene: TRBV14
J gene: TRBJ2-2
CDR3 protein: ASSPKNMASGIAGELF

D gene: TRBD1
V gene: TRBV7-3
J gene: TRBJ1-3
CDR3 protein: AFRYGTGGTRSGNTIY

D gene: .
V gene: TRBV28
J gene: TRBJ1-2
CDR3 protein: ASGRQLNYGYT

D gene: TRBD2
V gene: TRBV2
J gene: TRBJ2-3
CDR3 protein: ASKAGAADTQY

D gene: .
V gene: TRBV29-1
J gene: TRBJ1-2
CDR3 protein: SVEPPDLNYGYT

D gene: TRBD1
V gene: TRBV27
J gene: TRBJ1-1
CDR3 protein: ASRGGGPRRMF

D gene: TRBD2
V gene: TRBV5-1
J gene: TRBJ2-1
CDR3 protein: ASSSGVAGNNEQF

D gene: .
V gene: TRBV21-1
J gene: TRBJ2-3
CDR3 protein: ASSVGQGKITDTQY

D gene: .
V gene: TRBV6-1
J gene: TRBJ1-3
CDR3 protein: ASSDQQSYSGNTIY

D gene: TRBD2
V gene: TRBV20-1
J gene: TRBJ2-4
CDR3 protein: SARDFVGGSAKNIQY

D gene: TRBD2
V gene: TRBV7-6
J gene: TRBJ2-2
CDR3 protein: ASSLRTSGGAGELF

D gene: .
V gene: TRBV27
J gene: TRBJ1-2
CDR3 protein: ASHGLGGYT

D gene: .
V gene: TRBV5-6
J gene: TRBJ1-1
CDR3 protein: ASNAVHTDNEAF

D gene: TRBD1
V gene: TRBV16
J gene: TRBJ1-2
CDR3 protein: ASSPGTGNYGYT

D gene: .
V gene: TRBV12-3/TRBV12-4
J gene: TRBJ1-1
CDR3 protein: ASSFFPVSF

D gene: .
V gene: TRBV6-5
J gene: TRBJ2-2
CDR3 protein: ASSYSPGRNTGELF

D gene: TRBD2
V gene: TRBV13
J gene: TRBJ2-3
CDR3 protein: ASNLKPQGLAAILRDNTDTQY

D gene: TRBD2
V gene: TRBV7-2
J gene: TRBJ2-1
CDR3 protein: ASSPTSGSWNEQF

D gene: TRBD1
V gene: TRBV5-6
J gene: TRBJ2-1
CDR3 protein: ASSLSKTGGSYNEQF

D gene: .
V gene: TRBV20-1
J gene: TRBJ2-1
CDR3 protein: SAWLGGAF

D gene: TRBD1
V gene: TRBV5-1
J gene: TRBJ1-2
CDR3 protein: ASSGRTGVGHGYT

D gene: TRBD2
V gene: TRBV2
J gene: TRBJ2-1
CDR3 protein: ASSVAGGYNEQF

D gene: .
V gene: TRBV7-9
J gene: TRBJ2-3
CDR3 protein: ASSSTIDTQY

D gene: TRBD1
V gene: TRBV6-5
J gene: TRBJ2-1
CDR3 protein: ASSYGTAEQF

D gene: .
V gene: TRBV28
J gene: TRBJ1-5
CDR3 protein: ASGRGTTNQPQH